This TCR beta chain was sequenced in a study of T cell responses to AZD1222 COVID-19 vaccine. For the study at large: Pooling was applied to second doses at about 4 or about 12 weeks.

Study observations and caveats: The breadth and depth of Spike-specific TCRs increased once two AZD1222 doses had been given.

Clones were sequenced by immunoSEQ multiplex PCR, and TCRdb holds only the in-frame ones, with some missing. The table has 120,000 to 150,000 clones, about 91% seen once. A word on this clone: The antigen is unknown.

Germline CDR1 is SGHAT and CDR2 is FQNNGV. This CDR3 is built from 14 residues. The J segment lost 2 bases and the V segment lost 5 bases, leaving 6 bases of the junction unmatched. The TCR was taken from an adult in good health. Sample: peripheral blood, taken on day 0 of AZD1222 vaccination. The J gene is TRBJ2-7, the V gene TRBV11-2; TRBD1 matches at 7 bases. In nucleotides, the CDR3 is TGTGCCAGCAGCCCAGGGGGACCGACCTACGAGCAGTACTTC. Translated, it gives CASSPGGPTYEQYF.